The 26 T cell receptor beta chains in this list originate from one sample, sequenced in a study of shared clonotypes between healthy human individuals. The table came from immunoSEQ multiplex PCR; TCRdb's copy has only in-frame clones and leaves some out. The profile covers over 1.5 million clones, with roughly 98% appearing a single time and about 0.45% taken by the ten largest. The specimen sequenced was naive CD4+ T cells sorted from blood. Specified subset: CD45RA+ positively selected. The receptors come from a man aged 25-45 years in good health.

V is TRBV28 and J is TRBJ2-5; TRBD1 matches at 7 bases. The CDR3 totals 14 residues. The junction had 9 bases not matched to a gene; V was cut back by 6 bases and J by 5 bases. From germline, CDR1 is MDHEN and CDR2 SYDVKM. This CDR3 reads CASRHQGGDETQYF. DNA of the CDR3: TGTGCCAGCAGGCACCAAGGGGGCGACGAGACCCAGTACTTC. Complete variable domain (other parts from reference TRBV28 and TRBJ2-5): DVKVTQSSRYLVKRTGEKVFLECVQDMDHENMFWYRQDPGLGLRLIYFSYDVKMKEKGDIPEGYSVSREKKERFSLILESASTNQTSMYLCASRHQGGDETQYFGPGTRLLVL.

For this clone: Different DNA sequences within this sample yield the same CDR3. The chain is built from TRBV28 and TRBJ2-7, with D unresolved. CDR3 size: 13 residues. Per germline, CDR1 MDHEN and CDR2 SYDVKM. V dropped 3 bases and J dropped 7 bases, with 13 bases sitting between them. Here the CDR3 reads CASSLGLAGEQYF. Here the CDR3 DNA reads TGTGCCAGCAGTTTGGGGTTGGCCGGAGAGCAGTACTTC.

Concerning this clone: Other DNA sequences of this sample code for an identical CDR3. The chain uses TRBV18 and TRBJ2-3; D might be TRBD2 (5 bases). This CDR3 contains 13 residues. V lost 4 bases and J 0 bases, leaving 5 bases between the germline ends. Germline loops: CDR1 KGHSH, CDR2 LQKENI. The CDR3 sequence is CASSRTSTDTQYF. CDR3 nucleotides: TGTGCCAGCTCACGGACTAGCACAGATACGCAGTATTTT.

Remarks on this clone: The sample carries other DNA sequences with the same CDR3. The chain carries TRBV10-2 and TRBJ2-7; 8 bases match TRBD2. The junction had 7 bases not matched to a gene; V was cut back by 7 bases and J by 2 bases. CDR3 length: 14 amino acids. Germline loops: CDR1 WSHSY, CDR2 SAAADI. The CDR3 loop is CASKLAGGTYEQYF. CDR3 bases: TGCGCCAGCAAGCTAGCGGGCGGCACCTACGAGCAGTACTTC.

This rearrangement joins TRBV18 to TRBJ1-2; 12 bases agree with TRBD1. V was pared by 3 bases and J by 7 bases, with 3 bases of the junction left unmatched. CDR1 is KGHSH and CDR2 is LQKENI in the germline V gene. This CDR3 region has 14 residues. The CDR3 nucleotides read TGTGCCAGCTCACCGGGACAGGGGGCAGTTGGCTACACCTTC. Translation: CASSPGQGAVGYTF.

There are a few counts of this clone. The V call is TRBV7-2, the J call TRBJ2-1; 9 nucleotides match TRBD2. Germline V gene lookup returns CDR1 SGHTA and CDR2 FQGNSA. V lost 5 bases to trimming and J lost 8 bases; unmatched junction nucleotides: 13. CDR3 length: 16 residues. Written as DNA, the CDR3 is TGTGCCAGCAGCACCCGGCTCGGGACTAGCCGCCATGAGCAGTTCTTC. Protein sequence: CASSTRLGTSRHEQFF. The full variable domain, rest sourced from reference TRBV7-2 and TRBJ2-1, is GAGVSQSPSNKVTEKGKDVELRCDPISGHTALYWYRQSLGQGLEFLIYFQGNSAPDKSGLPSDRFSAERTGGSVSTLTIQRTQQEDSAVYLCASSTRLGTSRHEQFFGPGTRLTVL.

This clone was picked up one time. This chain uses TRBV6-6 with TRBJ1-4; tentatively, D is TRBD1 (5 bases). This CDR3 is 13 amino acids long. Trimming removed 8 bases from V and 2 bases from J, with 9 bases in between. Germline-derived CDR1 and CDR2 are MNHNY and SVGAGI (reference sequence). CDR3 residues: CASSEGTNEKLFF. In nucleotides, the CDR3 is TGTGCCAGCTCGGAGGGGACTAATGAAAAACTGTTTTTT.

The CDR3 loop reads CASSEVADTASQYF. The CDR3 DNA sequence: TGTGCCAGCAGTGAGGTAGCGGATACCGCCTCGCAGTATTTT. The chain combines TRBV6-4 with TRBJ2-3, with D maybe TRBD2 (6 bases). Trimming took 3 bases from V and 10 from J, leaving 17 bases between them. CDR1 and CDR2 from the germline V gene are MRHNA and SNTAGT. This CDR3 contains 14 residues.

V usage is TRBV4-1 and J usage is TRBJ1-2; the D is unclear. V was shortened by 4 bases and J by 3 bases, with 9 bases between the two germline ends. CDR1 is MGHRA and CDR2 is YSYEKL in the germline V gene. The length of the CDR3 is 13 residues. The CDR3 reads CASSPDSDYGYTF. The CDR3 DNA sequence: TGCGCCAGCAGCCCTGACTCGGACTATGGCTACACCTTC.

The chain couples TRBV2 to TRBJ2-3; D remains unclear. The CDR3 consists of 12 residues. The germline V gene encodes CDR1 SNHLY and CDR2 FYNNEI. Trimming removed 2 bases from V and 2 bases from J, with 2 bases in between. The CDR3: CASSEYTDTQYF. The CDR3 bases are TGTGCCAGCAGTGAATACACAGATACGCAGTATTTT.

The chain uses TRBV25-1 and TRBJ2-7, with 8 bases matching TRBD2. This CDR3 contains 16 residues. Germline lookup yields CDR1 MGHDK and CDR2 SYGVNS. V lost 2 bases, J lost 2 bases, and 8 bases stayed unmatched. The CDR3 sequence: CASSEAGRGLAYEQYF. In DNA form, the CDR3 reads TGTGCCAGCAGTGAAGCGGGCAGGGGACTAGCCTACGAGCAGTACTTC.

The V gene is TRBV19, the J gene TRBJ1-5; TRBD1 aligns across 7 bases. J gave up 2 bases and V 5 bases, and 6 bases lay outside the gene matches. The CDR3 sequence is 15 residues long. Looked up from germline, CDR1 is LNHDA and CDR2 is SQIVND (reference sequence). CDR3 loop: CASSDTGTGNQPQHF. The CDR3 DNA reads TGTGCCAGTAGTGACACCGGGACAGGCAATCAGCCCCAGCATTTT.

The genes are TRBV4-1 and TRBJ2-7; D remains unclear. V shed 4 bases and J shed 4 bases, with 5 bases lying between them. Germline loops: CDR1 MGHRA, CDR2 YSYEKL. This CDR3 has 11 amino acids. The CDR3, as DNA: TGCGCCAGCAGCCGTGGATACGAGCAGTACTTC. Translating gives CASSRGYEQYF.

The chain carries TRBV5-1 and TRBJ2-1; a possible D gene is TRBD2 (6 bases). CDR3 size: 15 residues. Trimming pared 3 bases from V and 8 bases from J, leaving 18 bases between. In germline, CDR1 is SGHRS, CDR2 YFSETQ. The CDR3 DNA is TGCGCCAGCAGCTATTACGGGGAGCCGGGGGATGAGCAGTTCTTC. It translates to CASSYYGEPGDEQFF.

Worth noting for this clone: This sample includes further DNA sequences coding for the same CDR3. V is TRBV18 and J is TRBJ1-1, with 9 bases identical to TRBD1. Germline V gene data show CDR1 as KGHSH and CDR2 as LQKENI. Germline trimming cut 3 bases from V and 3 bases from J; bases unmatched to any gene: 2. The CDR3 runs 14 residues. DNA of the CDR3: TGTGCCAGCTCACCGAGGACAGGGGACACTGAAGCTTTCTTT. Residues: CASSPRTGDTEAFF. Using reference TRBV18 and TRBJ1-1 for the parts outside the CDR3, the full variable domain is NAGVMQNPRHLVRRRGQEARLRCSPMKGHSHVYWYRQLPEEGLKFMVYLQKENIIDESGMPKERFSAEFPKEGPSILRIQQVVRGDSAAYFCASSPRTGDTEAFFGQGTRLTVV.

J is TRBJ2-1 and V is TRBV9; D is ambiguous. The germline CDR1 and CDR2 sequences are SGDLS and YYNGEE. This CDR3 comprises 14 residues. Trimming cost V 4 bases and J 7 bases, with 15 bases left between them. The CDR3 DNA reads as TGTGCCAGCAGCCCCCACCCAAGACGGAATGAGCAGTTCTTC. It codes for CASSPHPRRNEQFF.

This chain joins TRBV5-6 and TRBJ2-3; weak D call: TRBD1 (6 bases). V was cut by 1 base and J by 0 bases, with 15 bases left in between. The CDR3 has 17 amino acids. Germline lookup yields CDR1 SGHDT and CDR2 YYEEEE. CDR3 loop: CASSLLGTLSSTDTQYF. In nucleotides, the CDR3 is TGTGCCAGCAGCTTGCTTGGGACACTCTCTAGCACAGATACGCAGTATTTT.

The gene calls are TRBV19 and TRBJ2-5; 8 positions agree with TRBD1. The CDR3 is made up of 15 amino acids. The germline CDR1 and CDR2 sequences are LNHDA and SQIVND (reference sequence). The ends lost 5 bases at V and 4 bases at J; junction bases unmatched: 9. CDR3 bases: TGTGCCAGTAGTGTTCCGGGACAGGTTGGAGAGACCCAGTACTTC. As protein: CASSVPGQVGETQYF.

This chain connects TRBV6-5 to TRBJ1-2; D is undetermined. Looked up from germline, CDR1 is MNHEY and CDR2 is SVGAGI. The CDR3 is 13 residues long. The V gene lost 2 bases and the J gene lost 4 bases, with 8 bases spanning the gap. The CDR3 region has the DNA TGTGCCAGCAGTTACGATGGGAGCTATGGCTACACCTTC. This encodes CASSYDGSYGYTF.

This clone was seen only once. The sample holds other DNA sequences that translate to the same CDR3. This CDR3 reads CASSLGGYEQYF. The CDR3 region has the DNA TGCGCCAGCAGCTTGGGAGGGTACGAGCAGTACTTC. The V call is TRBV5-1, the J call TRBJ2-7; a possible D gene is TRBD2 (5 bases). Trimming removed 0 bases at V and 4 bases at J, with 5 bases between. The germline V gene encodes CDR1 SGHRS and CDR2 YFSETQ. This CDR3 is built from 12 residues.

The chain has TRBV20-1 and TRBJ2-1; D gene unclear. The V end was cut by 3 bases, the J end by 6 bases, with 6 bases between. The CDR3 length is 11 residues. The germline V gene encodes CDR1 DFQATT and CDR2 SNEGSKA (reference sequence). CDR3 region: CSASFSNEQFF. DNA for the CDR3: TGCAGTGCTAGTTTCAGCAATGAGCAGTTCTTC.

The rearrangement links TRBV28 to TRBJ1-4; D is uncertain. Germline CDR1 and CDR2: MDHEN and SYDVKM. Trimming removed 2 bases at V and 6 bases at J, with 7 bases between. The CDR3 loop spans 13 amino acids. The CDR3 DNA follows: TGTGCCAGCAGTTTACCCAACGATGAAAAACTGTTTTTT. It yields the protein CASSLPNDEKLFF.

The chain joins TRBV28 to TRBJ1-5; a weak D match, TRBD1 (5 bases). The germline V gene has CDR1 MDHEN and CDR2 SYDVKM. This CDR3 has 14 residues. Trimming stripped 5 bases from V and 5 bases from J, with 13 bases between. The CDR3 loop reads CASSTAGQYQPQHF. For the CDR3, the DNA is TGTGCCAGCAGTACAGCAGGGCAGTATCAGCCCCAGCATTTT.

The chain joins TRBV2 to TRBJ2-7, with D perhaps matching TRBD1 (6 bases). The CDR3 length is 13 residues. V was clipped by 3 bases and J by 3 bases, with 9 bases between them. The germline V gene has CDR1 SNHLY and CDR2 FYNNEI. The CDR3 DNA is TGTGCCAGCAGTGAGGACAGCCTCTACGAGCAGTACTTC. Amino acids: CASSEDSLYEQYF. Using reference TRBV2 and TRBJ2-7 for the parts outside the CDR3, the full variable domain is EPEVTQTPSHQVTQMGQEVILRCVPISNHLYFYWYRQILGQKVEFLVSFYNNEISEKSEIFDDQFSVERPDGSNFTLKIRSTKLEDSAMYFCASSEDSLYEQYFGPGTRLTVT.

This chain links TRBV6-5 with TRBJ2-7; D uncertain. Germline V gives CDR1 MNHEY, CDR2 SVGAGI. V dropped 2 bases and J dropped 2 bases, with 10 bases sitting between them. The CDR3 is 14 amino acids. CDR3 in amino acids: CASSYPGPAYEQYF. The CDR3 bases are TGTGCCAGCAGTTACCCCGGGCCAGCCTACGAGCAGTACTTC.

The CDR3, as DNA: TGTGCCAGCAGTTTGGGACTAGCGGGAGTTGGTGAGCAGTTCTTC. Translated: CASSLGLAGVGEQFF. The chain couples TRBV21-1 to TRBJ2-1; the table names TRBD2, a call not compared with the DNA. TRBV21-1 is annotated as a pseudogene. This CDR3 has 15 amino acids.